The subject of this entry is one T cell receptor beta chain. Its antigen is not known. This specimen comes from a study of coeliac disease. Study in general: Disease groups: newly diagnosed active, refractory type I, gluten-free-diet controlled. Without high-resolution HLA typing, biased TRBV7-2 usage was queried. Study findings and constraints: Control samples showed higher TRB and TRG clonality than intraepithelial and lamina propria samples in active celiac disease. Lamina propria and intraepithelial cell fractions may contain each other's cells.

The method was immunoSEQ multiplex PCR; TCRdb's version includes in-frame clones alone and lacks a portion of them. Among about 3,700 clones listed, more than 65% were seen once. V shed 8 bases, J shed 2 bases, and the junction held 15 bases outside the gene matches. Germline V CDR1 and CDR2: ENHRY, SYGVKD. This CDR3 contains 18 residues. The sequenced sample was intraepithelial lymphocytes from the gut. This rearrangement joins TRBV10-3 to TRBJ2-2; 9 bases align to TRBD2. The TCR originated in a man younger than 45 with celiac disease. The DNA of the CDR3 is TGTGCCATCCCGCGGGGCCTAGCGGGGTTCCTAAACACCGGGGAGCTGTTTTTT. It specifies CAIPRGLAGFLNTGELFF.